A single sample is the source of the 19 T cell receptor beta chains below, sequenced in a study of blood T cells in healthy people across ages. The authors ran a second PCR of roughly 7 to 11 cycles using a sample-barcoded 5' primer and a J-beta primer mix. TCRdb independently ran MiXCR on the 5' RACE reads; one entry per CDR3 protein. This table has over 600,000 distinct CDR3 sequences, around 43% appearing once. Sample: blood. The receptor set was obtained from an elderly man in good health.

CDR3 loop: CAISAQQGQGSPLHF. The CDR3 DNA follows: TGTGCCATCAGTGCCCAACAGGGACAGGGATCACCCCTCCACTTT. The rearrangement joins TRBV10-3 to TRBJ1-6, with 9 bases matching TRBD1. This CDR3 is 15 amino acids long. J was trimmed by 10 bases and V by 4 bases; bases with no gene match: 8. Germline V gene data show CDR1 as ENHRY and CDR2 as SYGVKD.

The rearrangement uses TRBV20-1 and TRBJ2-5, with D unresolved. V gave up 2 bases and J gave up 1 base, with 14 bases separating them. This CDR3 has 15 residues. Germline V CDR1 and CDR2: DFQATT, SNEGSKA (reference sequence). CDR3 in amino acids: CSARKVETSQETQYF. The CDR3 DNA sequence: TGCAGTGCTAGAAAGGTTGAGACAAGCCAAGAGACCCAGTACTTC.

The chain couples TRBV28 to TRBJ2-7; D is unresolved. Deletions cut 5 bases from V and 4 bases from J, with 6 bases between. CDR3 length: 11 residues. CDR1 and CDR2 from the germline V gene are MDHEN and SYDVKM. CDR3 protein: CASSARYEQYF. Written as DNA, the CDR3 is TGTGCCAGCAGTGCCCGATACGAGCAGTACTTC.

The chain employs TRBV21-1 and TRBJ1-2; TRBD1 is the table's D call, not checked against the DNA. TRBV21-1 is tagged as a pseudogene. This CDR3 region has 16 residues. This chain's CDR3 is CASSKVGGHTLSGYTF. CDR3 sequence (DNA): TGTGCCAGCAGCAAGGTAGGGGGGCATACCCTGTCTGGCTACACCTTC.

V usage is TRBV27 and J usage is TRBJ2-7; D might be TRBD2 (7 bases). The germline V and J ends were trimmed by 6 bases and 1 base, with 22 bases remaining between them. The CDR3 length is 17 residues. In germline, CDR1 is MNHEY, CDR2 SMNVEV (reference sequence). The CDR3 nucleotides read TGTGCCAGCAGCTCCCGAGGTGGGGGGGGCGCGTCCTACGAGCAGTACTTC. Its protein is CASSSRGGGGASYEQYF.

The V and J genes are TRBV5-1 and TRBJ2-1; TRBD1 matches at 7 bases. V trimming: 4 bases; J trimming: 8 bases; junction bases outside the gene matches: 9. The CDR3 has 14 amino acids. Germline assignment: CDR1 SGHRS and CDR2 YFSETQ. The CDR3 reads CASSKGQIQDEQFF. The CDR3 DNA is TGCGCCAGCAGCAAGGGACAGATACAGGATGAGCAGTTCTTC.

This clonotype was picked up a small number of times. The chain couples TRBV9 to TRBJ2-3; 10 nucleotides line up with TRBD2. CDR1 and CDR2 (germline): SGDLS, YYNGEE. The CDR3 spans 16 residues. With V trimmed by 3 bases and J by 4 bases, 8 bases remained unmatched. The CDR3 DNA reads TGTGCCAGCAGCGGAAGCGGGAGGGCCAATTCAGATACGCAGTATTTT. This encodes CASSGSGRANSDTQYF. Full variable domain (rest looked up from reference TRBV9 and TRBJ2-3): DSGVTQTPKHLITATGQRVTLRCSPRSGDLSVYWYQQSLDQGLQFLIQYYNGEERAKGNILERFSAQQFPDLHSELNLSSLELGDSALYFCASSGSGRANSDTQYFGPGTRLTVL.

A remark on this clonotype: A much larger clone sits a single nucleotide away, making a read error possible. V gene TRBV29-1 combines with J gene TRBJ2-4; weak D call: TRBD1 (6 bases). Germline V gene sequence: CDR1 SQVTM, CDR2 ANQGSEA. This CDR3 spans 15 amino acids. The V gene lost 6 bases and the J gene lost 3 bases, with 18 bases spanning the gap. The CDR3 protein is CSVQGSKIVKNIQYF. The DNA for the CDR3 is TGCAGCGTACAGGGATCAAAAATAGTCAAAAACATTCAGTACTTC.

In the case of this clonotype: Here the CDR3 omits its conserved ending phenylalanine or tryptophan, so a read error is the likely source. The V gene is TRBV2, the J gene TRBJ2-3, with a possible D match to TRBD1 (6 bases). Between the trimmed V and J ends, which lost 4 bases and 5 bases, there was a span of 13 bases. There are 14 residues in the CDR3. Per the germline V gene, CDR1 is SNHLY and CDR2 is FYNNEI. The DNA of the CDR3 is TGTGCCAGCAGTGTTCTGGGGGCGAGAGATACGCAGTATTAT. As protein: CASSVLGARDTQYY.

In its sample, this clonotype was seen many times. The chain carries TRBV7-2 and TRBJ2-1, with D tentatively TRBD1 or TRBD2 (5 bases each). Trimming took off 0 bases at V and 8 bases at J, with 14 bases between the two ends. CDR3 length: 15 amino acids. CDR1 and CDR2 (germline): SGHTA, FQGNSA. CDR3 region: CASSLAGAGLDEQFF. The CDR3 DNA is TGTGCCAGCAGCTTAGCCGGGGCCGGTCTCGATGAGCAGTTCTTC.

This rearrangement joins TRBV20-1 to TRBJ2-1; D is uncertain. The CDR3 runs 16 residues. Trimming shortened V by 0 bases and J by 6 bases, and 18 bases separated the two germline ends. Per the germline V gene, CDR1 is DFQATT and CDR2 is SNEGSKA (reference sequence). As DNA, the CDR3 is TGCAGTGCTAGAGATTCGCAGATGATACCCGGCAATGAGCAGTTCTTC. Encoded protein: CSARDSQMIPGNEQFF.

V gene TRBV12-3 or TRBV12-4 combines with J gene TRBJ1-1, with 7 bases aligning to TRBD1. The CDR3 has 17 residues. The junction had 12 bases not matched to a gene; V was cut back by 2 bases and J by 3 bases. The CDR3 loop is CASSLSWAGGSDTEAFF. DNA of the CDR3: TGTGCCAGCAGTTTATCGTGGGCAGGGGGTAGTGACACTGAAGCTTTCTTT.

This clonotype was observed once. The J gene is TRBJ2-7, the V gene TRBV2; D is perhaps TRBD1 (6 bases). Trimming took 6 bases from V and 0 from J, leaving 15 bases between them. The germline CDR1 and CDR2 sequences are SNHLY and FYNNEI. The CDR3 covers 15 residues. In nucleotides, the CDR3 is TGTGCCAGCAGGTCAGGGGCGACAAACTCCTACGAGCAGTACTTC. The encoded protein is CASRSGATNSYEQYF.

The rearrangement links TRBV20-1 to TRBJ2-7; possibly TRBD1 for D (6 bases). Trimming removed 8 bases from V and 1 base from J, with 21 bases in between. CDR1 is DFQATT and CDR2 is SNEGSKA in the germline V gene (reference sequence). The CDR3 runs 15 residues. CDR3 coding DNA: TGCAGTTCTTCTGGCGGCAGCAGGGGATCCTACGAGCAGTACTTC. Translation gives CSSSGGSRGSYEQYF.

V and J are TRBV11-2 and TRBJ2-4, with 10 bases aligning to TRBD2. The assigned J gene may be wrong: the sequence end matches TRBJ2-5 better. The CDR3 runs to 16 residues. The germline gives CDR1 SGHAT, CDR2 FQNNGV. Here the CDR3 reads CASSLSSGGAQETQYF. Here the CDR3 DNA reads TGTGCCAGCAGCCTCTCTAGCGGGGGAGCACAAGAGACCCAGTACTTC.

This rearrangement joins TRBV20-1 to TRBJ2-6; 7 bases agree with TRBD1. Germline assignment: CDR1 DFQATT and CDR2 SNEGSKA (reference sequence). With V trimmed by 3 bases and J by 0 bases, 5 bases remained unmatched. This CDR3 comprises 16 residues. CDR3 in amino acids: CSARTGPDSGANVLTF. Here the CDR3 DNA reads TGCAGTGCTAGGACAGGGCCCGACTCTGGGGCCAACGTCCTGACTTTC.

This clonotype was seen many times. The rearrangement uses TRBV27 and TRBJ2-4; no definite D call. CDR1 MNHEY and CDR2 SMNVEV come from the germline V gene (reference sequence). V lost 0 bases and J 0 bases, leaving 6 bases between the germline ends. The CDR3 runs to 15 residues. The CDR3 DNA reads TGTGCCAGCAGTTTATCCGGGCTAGCCAAAAACATTCAGTACTTC. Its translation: CASSLSGLAKNIQYF.

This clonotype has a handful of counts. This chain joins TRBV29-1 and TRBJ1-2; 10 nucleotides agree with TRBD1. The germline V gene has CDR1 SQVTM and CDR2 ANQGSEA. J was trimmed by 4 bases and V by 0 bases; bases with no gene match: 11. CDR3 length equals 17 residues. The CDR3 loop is CSVEDWPRGQGLYGYTF. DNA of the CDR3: TGCAGCGTTGAAGATTGGCCCCGGGGACAGGGGCTCTATGGCTACACCTTC.

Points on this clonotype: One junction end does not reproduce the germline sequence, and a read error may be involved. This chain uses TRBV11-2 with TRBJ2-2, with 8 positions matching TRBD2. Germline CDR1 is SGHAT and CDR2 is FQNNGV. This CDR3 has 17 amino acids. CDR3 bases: TGTGCCAGCAGCCTAGACCCCGGGACTAGACTAACCGGGGAGCTGTTTTTT. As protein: CASSLDPGTRLTGELFF.